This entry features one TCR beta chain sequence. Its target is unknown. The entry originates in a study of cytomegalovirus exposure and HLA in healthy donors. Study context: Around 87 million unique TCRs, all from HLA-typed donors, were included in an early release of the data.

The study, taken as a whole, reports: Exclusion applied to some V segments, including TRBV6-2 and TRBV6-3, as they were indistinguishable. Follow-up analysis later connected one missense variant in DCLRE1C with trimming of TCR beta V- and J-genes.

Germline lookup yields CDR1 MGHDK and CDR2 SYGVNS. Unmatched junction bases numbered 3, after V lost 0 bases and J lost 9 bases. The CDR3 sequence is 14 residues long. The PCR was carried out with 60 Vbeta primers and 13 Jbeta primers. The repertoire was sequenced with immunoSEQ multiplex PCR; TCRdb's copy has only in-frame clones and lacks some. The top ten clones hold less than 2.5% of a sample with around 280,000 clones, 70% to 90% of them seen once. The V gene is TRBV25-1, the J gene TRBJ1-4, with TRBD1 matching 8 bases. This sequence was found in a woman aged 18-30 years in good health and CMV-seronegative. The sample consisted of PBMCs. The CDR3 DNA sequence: TGTGCCAGCAGTGAATATGGACAGGGTCAAAAACTGTTTTTT. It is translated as CASSEYGQGQKLFF.